This TCR beta chain was recovered during a study of CD8 T cells in ankylosing spondylitis. Study findings and constraints: Some of the motif variants had earlier been found in reactive arthritis patients' fluid and blood.

The CDR3 extends over 12 amino acids. Germline V CDR1 and CDR2: SGHVS, FQNEAQ. V was trimmed by 5 bases and J by 8 bases, leaving 10 bases between them. TCRdb analysed the 5' RACE reads with MiXCR anew, one entry per CDR3 protein. The repertoire holds 150,000 to 200,000 distinct CDR3 sequences, with 18% as singletons. At least ten counts were recorded for this clonotype. Antigen specificity is unknown. V is TRBV7-8 and J is TRBJ2-1; a possible D gene is TRBD1 (5 bases). Sequenced sample: blood, either unsorted or a sorted T cell fraction (not recorded which). This receptor was identified in a male donor aged 10-30 years with ankylosing spondylitis or in good health (not recorded which). The CDR3 is CASSQGRDEQFF. The CDR3 bases are TGTGCCAGCAGCCAGGGCAGGGATGAGCAGTTCTTC.